This T cell receptor (beta chain) was captured in a study of beta chain features in type 1 diabetes. Isolated RNA was reverse transcribed in full, so expressed TCRB transcripts were sequenced. TCRdb keeps only in-frame clones here, not all; method: immunoSEQ multiplex PCR. The sample records nearly 250,000 clones, around 68% being singletons. As regards this clone: Its antigen is currently unknown.

Study-wide points: Lower insertion and higher deletion counts appeared at VDJ junctions in type 1 diabetes patients. When Type 1 diabetes patients were examined, their TCRB CDR3s proved moderately but significantly shorter in all four CD4+ subsets.

V was clipped by 4 bases and J by 4 bases, with 16 bases between them. The CDR3 consists of 15 residues. The germline V gene has CDR1 LNHNV and CDR2 YYDKDF (reference sequence). The sample taken for sequencing was naive CD4+ T cells from blood. This sequence originates from a man aged 25-45 years in good health. The rearrangement joins TRBV15 to TRBJ2-5, with D maybe TRBD1 (6 bases). CDR3 sequence: CATSTDRRPGETQYF. CDR3 DNA: TGTGCCACCAGCACCGACAGGCGCCCCGGAGAGACCCAGTACTTC.